This T cell receptor beta chain was captured in a study of T cells in localized non-small cell lung cancer. Study-wide results and caveats: In the blood, greater T cell density corresponded to longer overall survival. Detection in adjacent lung was observed for a median around 50 of the top 100 tumor clones. Among the tissues sampled, uninvolved adjacent lung had the highest T cell clonality, above tumor. Multi-region tumor sequencing was not done, so intratumor heterogeneity could not be excluded.

Losses at the gene ends were 6 bases for V and 5 bases for J; bases not matched to a gene: 5. CDR1 and CDR2 from the germline V gene are SNHLY and FYNNEI. The CDR3 extends over 13 amino acids. Only in-frame clones appear in the TCRdb table, and some are missing; sequencing was by immunoSEQ multiplex PCR. The table shows some 90,000 clones, with roughly 86% occurring only once. As concerns this clone: Antigen specificity is unknown.

Material: peripheral blood, obtained before any cancer treatment. The gene calls are TRBV2 and TRBJ1-1, with TRBD1 matching 8 bases. This receptor was obtained from a man between 40 and 69 years old with stage I squamous cell lung carcinoma. CDR3 nucleotides: TGTGCCAGCAGAGACAGGGGACGGACTGAAGCTTTCTTT. Translating it yields CASRDRGRTEAFF. Together with reference TRBV2 and TRBJ1-1, the CDR3 gives the full variable domain: EPEVTQTPSHQVTQMGQEVILRCVPISNHLYFYWYRQILGQKVEFLVSFYNNEISEKSEIFDDQFSVERPDGSNFTLKIRSTKLEDSAMYFCASRDRGRTEAFFGQGTRLTVV.